This passage covers 16 T cell receptor beta chains from one sample sequenced in a study of shared clonotypes between healthy human individuals. Sequenced by immunoSEQ multiplex PCR; TCRdb stores in-frame clones only, minus some. In the table there are approximately 1.5 million clones, 98% of which are singletons. Sequencing was performed on naive CD4+ T cells sorted from blood. The sample's subset: CD45RA+ positively selected. Receptors originate from a man younger than 40 in good health.

V is TRBV19 and J is TRBJ1-5; D gene ambiguous. Trimming pared 3 bases from V and 6 bases from J, leaving 12 bases between. The germline CDR1 and CDR2 sequences are LNHDA and SQIVND (reference sequence). The CDR3 extends over 14 amino acids. The CDR3 here is CASSMGGFTQPQHF. CDR3 nucleotides: TGTGCCAGTAGTATGGGAGGGTTCACTCAGCCCCAGCATTTT.

This rearrangement joins TRBV4-1 to TRBJ1-2, with D unresolved. V lost 4 bases and J 4 bases, leaving 22 bases between the germline ends. The germline CDR1 and CDR2 sequences are MGHRA and YSYEKL. The CDR3 totals 17 residues. The CDR3 region has the DNA TGCGCCAGCAGCCCTCTTAGGCTGGGAACCCCTACCTATGGCTACACCTTC. Translating it yields CASSPLRLGTPTYGYTF.

This clone was recorded only once. The chain joins TRBV28 to TRBJ2-5; no clear D gene. Germline V gives CDR1 MDHEN, CDR2 SYDVKM. The CDR3 is 15 amino acids. V was shortened by 2 bases and J by 4 bases, with 14 bases between the two germline ends. The CDR3 loop reads CASSLPTSLGETQYF. The CDR3, as DNA: TGTGCCAGCAGTTTACCGACTTCCCTGGGAGAGACCCAGTACTTC.

This chain connects TRBV6-5 to TRBJ2-3, with unresolved D. The V gene lost 2 bases and the J gene lost 4 bases, with 10 bases spanning the gap. The germline V gene has CDR1 MNHEY and CDR2 SVGAGI. This CDR3 has 14 amino acids. The CDR3 DNA reads as TGTGCCAGCAGTTACGGGCAGCTTTCAGATACGCAGTATTTT. It codes for CASSYGQLSDTQYF.

This chain links TRBV7-2 with TRBJ2-5; possible D gene TRBD1, 5 bases. Germline V CDR1 and CDR2: SGHTA, FQGNSA. The CDR3 has 12 amino acids. V shed 2 bases and J shed 5 bases, with 6 bases lying between them. CDR3 bases: TGTGCCAGCAGCTTACAGGGCGAGACCCAGTACTTC. As protein: CASSLQGETQYF.

The chain has TRBV7-8 and TRBJ2-5, with D perhaps matching TRBD1 (6 bases). V was shortened by 2 bases and J by 5 bases, with 12 bases between the two germline ends. CDR1 is SGHVS, CDR2 FQNEAQ, per germline. This CDR3 has 14 residues. The CDR3 protein is CASSLPRGGETQYF. The CDR3 nucleotides are TGTGCCAGCAGCTTACCCAGGGGCGGGGAGACCCAGTACTTC.

The chain links TRBV19 to TRBJ1-5; 7 bases fit TRBD1. Germline values: CDR1 LNHDA, CDR2 SQIVND (reference sequence). Losses at the gene ends were 6 bases for V and 7 bases for J; bases not matched to a gene: 9. The CDR3 contains 14 residues. The CDR3, as DNA: TGTGCCAGTAGGAGCCGACAGGGCGCACAGCCCCAGCATTTT. Amino acid sequence: CASRSRQGAQPQHF.

V and J are TRBV27 and TRBJ2-7; D could derive from TRBD1 or TRBD2 (6 bases each). The germline V and J ends were trimmed by 2 bases and 1 base, with 12 bases remaining between them. CDR1 is MNHEY, CDR2 SMNVEV, per germline (reference sequence). This CDR3 is 15 amino acids long. CDR3 sequence reads: CASSLRQGRSYEQYF. In nucleotides, the CDR3 is TGTGCCAGCAGTTTACGTCAGGGGAGGTCCTACGAGCAGTACTTC.

The genes are TRBV7-2 and TRBJ2-7; D is undetermined. CDR3 length: 14 residues. Trimming stripped 3 bases from V and 2 bases from J, with 11 bases between. The germline V gene encodes CDR1 SGHTA and CDR2 FQGNSA. CDR3 in amino acids: CASSLDWGAYEQYF. DNA of the CDR3: TGTGCCAGCAGCTTGGATTGGGGTGCCTACGAGCAGTACTTC. The full variable domain, in which reference TRBV7-2 and TRBJ2-7 provide the parts outside the CDR3, is GAGVSQSPSNKVTEKGKDVELRCDPISGHTALYWYRQSLGQGLEFLIYFQGNSAPDKSGLPSDRFSAERTGGSVSTLTIQRTQQEDSAVYLCASSLDWGAYEQYFGPGTRLTVT.

The sample holds one count of this clone. The chain couples TRBV19 to TRBJ2-1; perhaps TRBD1 as D (6 bases). Germline V lookup: CDR1 LNHDA, CDR2 SQIVND (reference sequence). This CDR3 contains 17 residues. The V and J ends lost 4 bases and 5 bases respectively, with 21 bases between them. CDR3 DNA sequence: TGTGCCAGTAGTACCCCATGGGGGCTCGGATCCAACAATGAGCAGTTCTTC. Its translation is CASSTPWGLGSNNEQFF.

This rearrangement joins TRBV5-1 to TRBJ2-1; the match to TRBD1 covers 8 bases. The CDR3 contains 19 residues. V was pared by 4 bases and J by 2 bases, with 17 bases of the junction left unmatched. Germline CDR1 and CDR2: SGHRS and YFSETQ. This CDR3 is CASSGPTGVEAGTYNEQFF. Written as DNA, the CDR3 is TGCGCCAGCAGCGGCCCGACAGGGGTGGAAGCCGGCACCTACAATGAGCAGTTCTTC.

V and J are TRBV7-3 and TRBJ2-1; 8 bases agree with TRBD1. After removal of 4 bases from V and 7 bases from J, the junction contained 6 bases not matched to a gene. Germline CDR1 SGHTA, CDR2 FQGTGA. The CDR3 sequence is 14 residues long. The CDR3 loop is CASSSTGGNNEQFF. The CDR3 nucleotides are TGTGCCAGCAGCTCAACAGGGGGTAATAATGAGCAGTTCTTC. Supplemented by reference TRBV7-3 and TRBJ2-1, the full variable domain reads GAGVSQTPSNKVTEKGKYVELRCDPISGHTALYWYRQSLGQGPEFLIYFQGTGAADDSGLPNDRFFAVRPEGSVSTLKIQRTERGDSAVYLCASSSTGGNNEQFFGPGTRLTVL.

V and J are TRBV7-9 and TRBJ1-2; D not resolved. The CDR3 contains 17 residues. Germline CDR1 reads SEHNR; CDR2 reads FQNEAQ (reference sequence). V lost 2 bases and J lost 2, with 18 bases in between. The CDR3 is CASSLTREGWRNYGYTF. For the CDR3, the DNA is TGTGCCAGCAGCTTAACTCGGGAGGGTTGGAGGAACTATGGCTACACCTTC.

The V gene is TRBV5-5, the J gene TRBJ2-2; D is unresolved. V was shortened by 5 bases and J by 1 base, with 3 bases between the two germline ends. The CDR3 length is 12 residues. Germline lookup yields CDR1 SGHKS and CDR2 YYEKEE (reference sequence). The chain's CDR3 is CASSKNTGELFF. For the CDR3, the DNA is TGTGCCAGCAGTAAGAACACCGGGGAGCTGTTTTTT.

V usage is TRBV2 and J usage is TRBJ2-1, with TRBD2 identical over 10 bases. The V gene end was trimmed by 5 bases and the J gene end by 0 bases; junction bases not matched to a gene: 4. CDR1 SNHLY and CDR2 FYNNEI come from the germline V gene. The CDR3 has 16 residues. Here the CDR3 DNA reads TGTGCCAGCAGTCCCCCTAGCGGGAGCTCCTACAATGAGCAGTTCTTC. It specifies CASSPPSGSSYNEQFF.

This rearrangement joins TRBV4-3 to TRBJ2-1; TRBD2 matches 11 bases. J was trimmed by 7 bases and V by 4 bases; bases with no gene match: 6. This CDR3 region has 15 residues. CDR1 LGHNA and CDR2 YSLEER come from the germline V gene. The CDR3 DNA is TGCGCCAGCAGCCGACCGTCTAGCGGGAGGAATGAGCAGTTCTTC. Encoded protein: CASSRPSSGRNEQFF.